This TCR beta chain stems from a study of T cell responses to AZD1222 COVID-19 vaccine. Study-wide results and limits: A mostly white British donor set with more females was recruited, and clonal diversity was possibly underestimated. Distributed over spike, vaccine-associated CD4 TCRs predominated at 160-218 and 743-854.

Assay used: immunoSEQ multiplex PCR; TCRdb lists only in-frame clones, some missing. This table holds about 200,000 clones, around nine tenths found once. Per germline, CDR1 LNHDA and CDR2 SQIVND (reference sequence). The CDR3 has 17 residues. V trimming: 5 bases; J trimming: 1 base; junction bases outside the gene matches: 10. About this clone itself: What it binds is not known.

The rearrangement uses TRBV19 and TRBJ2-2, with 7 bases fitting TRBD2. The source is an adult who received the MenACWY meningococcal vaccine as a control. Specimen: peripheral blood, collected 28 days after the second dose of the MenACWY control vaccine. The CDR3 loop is CASSSGGERVNTGELFF. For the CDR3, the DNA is TGTGCCAGTAGTTCGGGGGGAGAGCGGGTGAACACCGGGGAGCTGTTTTTT.